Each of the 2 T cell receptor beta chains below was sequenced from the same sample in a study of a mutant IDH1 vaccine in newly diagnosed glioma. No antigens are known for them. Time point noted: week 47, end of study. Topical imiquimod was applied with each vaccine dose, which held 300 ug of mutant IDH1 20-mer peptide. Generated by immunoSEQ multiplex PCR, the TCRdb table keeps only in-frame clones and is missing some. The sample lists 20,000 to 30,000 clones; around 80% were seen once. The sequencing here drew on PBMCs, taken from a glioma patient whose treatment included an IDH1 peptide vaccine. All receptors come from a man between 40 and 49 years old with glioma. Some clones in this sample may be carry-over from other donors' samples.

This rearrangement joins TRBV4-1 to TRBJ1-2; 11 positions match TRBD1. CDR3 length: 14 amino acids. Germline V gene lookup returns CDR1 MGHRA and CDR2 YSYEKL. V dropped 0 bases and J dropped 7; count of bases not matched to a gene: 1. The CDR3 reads CASSQEGQGGGYTF. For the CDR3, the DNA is TGCGCCAGCAGCCAAGAGGGACAGGGGGGTGGCTACACCTTC.

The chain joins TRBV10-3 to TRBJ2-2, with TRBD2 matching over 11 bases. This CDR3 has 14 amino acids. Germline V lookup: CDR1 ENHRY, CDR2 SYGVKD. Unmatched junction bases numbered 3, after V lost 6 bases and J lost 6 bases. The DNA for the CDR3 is TGTGCCATCAGCGGGACTAGCGGCCCCGGGGAGCTGTTTTTT. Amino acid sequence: CAISGTSGPGELFF.